The subject of this entry is one TCR beta chain. What it binds is unknown. The J segment lost 6 bases and the V segment lost 8 bases, leaving 16 bases of the junction unmatched. CDR1 MNHEY and CDR2 SMNVEV come from the germline V gene (reference sequence). This CDR3 has 17 amino acids. Data came from immunoSEQ multiplex PCR; TCRdb stores just in-frame clones and leaves some out. The sample comprises approximately 77,000 clones, around 80% of which are singletons, and 0.45% to 0.65% rests with the top ten. This entry is derived from a study of OX40 agonist ivuxolimab in advanced cancers. In the study overall: Three dose-escalation patients had partial responses: one with hepatocellular carcinoma and two with cutaneous melanoma. Study-wide findings and caveats: Clones of CD4+ and CD8+ blood T cells grew by week 6 at doses of 0.1 to 3.0 mg/kg. More expanded clones were found, on average, in CD8+ than in CD4+ T cells.

Sequencing was performed on CD4+ or CD8+ T cells sorted from blood, taken in a trial of the OX40 agonist ivuxolimab. This TCR was recovered from an adult with an advanced solid tumor such as melanoma, head and neck, liver or kidney cancer. The chain is built from TRBV27 and TRBJ2-2; TRBD2 matches 9 bases. The CDR3, as DNA: TGTGCCAGCGGGGGGTTGGCGGGAGGGCCTAATTCCGGGGAGCTGTTTTTT. Translation: CASGGLAGGPNSGELFF.